The T cell receptor beta chain under discussion was sequenced for a study of OX40 agonist ivuxolimab in advanced cancers. Background on the study: Administration of intravenous ivuxolimab to patients occurred every 2 weeks at 0.01 to 10 mg/kg. Of the participants, under 50% had some prior anti-PD-1, anti-PD-L1 or anti-CTLA-4 therapy, which was allowed.

The germline V and J ends were trimmed by 4 bases and 3 bases, with 20 bases remaining between them. The CDR3 runs 16 residues. The germline V gene encodes CDR1 SGHDT and CDR2 YYEEEE. Profiling relied on immunoSEQ multiplex PCR, and the TCRdb table lists in-frame clones only, not all of them. Of some 51,000 clones in the sample, 70% to 90% are singletons; the top ten hold around 48%. Sequenced here: CD4+ or CD8+ T cells sorted from blood, sampled in a trial of the OX40 agonist ivuxolimab. The sequence derives from an adult with an advanced solid tumor such as melanoma, head and neck, liver or kidney cancer. The chain is built from TRBV5-6 and TRBJ2-7, with a possible D match to TRBD2 (7 bases). The CDR3 loop reads CASSPAPGERDYEQYF. The CDR3 DNA is TGTGCCAGCAGCCCCGCCCCAGGGGAGCGGGACTACGAGCAGTACTTC.